This T cell receptor (beta chain) was observed in a study of response to subunit inactivated influenza vaccine. Study results and limitations: It was the authors' suggestion that each seasonal influenza vaccination recruits few new T cells.

Trimming cost V 1 base and J 1 base; bases outside gene matches: 3. This CDR3 contains 16 residues. This clonotype was detected only a few times. Its target is unknown. TCRdb fed the RT-PCR reads into MiXCR, producing one record per CDR3 protein. The sample carries hundreds of thousands of distinct CDR3 sequences, less than 8% recorded once. The chain is built from TRBV12-3 or TRBV12-4 and TRBJ1-5, with 8 bases fitting TRBD1. This sequence originates from a man in his fifties or sixties who received an inactivated influenza vaccine. The sequences come from PBMCs from blood, collected roughly 24 months after vaccination. The CDR3 sequence is CASSLGWTGSNQPQHF. The DNA for the CDR3 is TGTGCCAGCAGTTTAGGATGGACAGGGAGCAATCAGCCCCAGCATTTT.